This T cell receptor (beta chain) was retrieved from a study of blood T cell repertoires in COVID-19. Study-wide context: Samples representing acute and convalescent COVID-19 were sourced from the United States, Italy and Spain. Sample material is recorded as cDNA or gDNA derived from T cells, B-cell-depleted T cells, or PBMCs.

The CDR3 is made up of 15 amino acids. Germline V gives CDR1 LGHDT, CDR2 YNNKEL (reference sequence). V was pared by 4 bases and J by 7 bases, with 6 bases of the junction left unmatched. The table came from immunoSEQ multiplex PCR; TCRdb's copy has only in-frame clones and leaves some out. The table records approximately 300,000 clones, 88% of them present only once. The receptor was isolated from a woman between 25 and 40 years old with COVID-19, enrolled during active disease. The chain is built from TRBV3-1 (or the pseudogene TRBV3-2) and TRBJ2-1; 11 bases are a match to TRBD2. The sample taken for sequencing was peripheral blood. Here the CDR3 DNA reads TGTGCCAGCAGCCCTCTGACTAGCGGGATGAATGAGCAGTTCTTC. The encoded protein is CASSPLTSGMNEQFF.